This TCR beta chain derives from a study of tumor-infiltrating lymphocytes in primary liver carcinoma. Study context: Surgeons treated the primary liver carcinoma of the patients by surgical resection. Roughly 3.65 to 8 million productive TCRbeta reads came from each sample, comparable across tissue types. Broader study findings: In the absence of sorting, bulk samples left CD4+ and CD8+ repertoires uncompared.

Germline V CDR1 and CDR2: MGHRA, YSYEKL. The CDR3 loop spans 15 amino acids. V was shortened by 0 bases and J by 8 bases, with 16 bases between the two germline ends. Constant-region priming of about 500 ng total RNA yielded TCR beta cDNA. What produced the TCR beta libraries was three nested multiplex PCR rounds using slightly modified ARM-PCR. Investigators reported that the first two PCR rounds, at roughly 10 cycles each, used TRBV1-TRBV30 forward primers with a C-beta reverse primer. MiXCR, applied by TCRdb to the multiplex PCR reads, yields one record per CDR3 protein. The sample carries 300,000 to 400,000 distinct CDR3 sequences, almost 65% recorded once. The authors took blood RNA from unsorted whole blood and also extracted germline DNA. Worth noting for this clonotype: Its antigen is still unknown. A much larger clone sits a single nucleotide away, making a read error possible.

The V and J genes are TRBV4-1 and TRBJ1-1; D call uncertain. Input material: peripheral blood. The sequence was collected from a man between 40 and 49 years old with primary liver carcinoma and hepatitis B virus infection. The CDR3 region has the DNA TGCGCCAGCAGCCAAGAATCAGGAGGGTCCCCAGAAGCTTTCTTT. Translating it yields CASSQESGGSPEAFF.